The entry below gives a single T cell receptor beta chain sequence along with its context. Its target is not known. The protocol was immunoSEQ multiplex PCR, while the TCRdb copy is restricted to in-frame clones and leaves out a portion. This table has some 1.4 million clones, roughly 96% appearing once. This entry comes from a study of shared clonotypes between healthy human individuals. V was cut by 5 bases and J by 6 bases, with 10 bases left in between. Germline V gene lookup returns CDR1 SGHTA and CDR2 FQGTGA. This CDR3 spans 13 amino acids. Findings and limits, study-wide: Clonotype sharing among donors likely depends on sequencing depth.

The TCR sequence derives from a man in his thirties or forties in good health. The chain joins TRBV7-3 to TRBJ2-2, with a weak D call TRBD2 (6 bases). The sequencing sample was made of naive CD4+ T cells sorted from blood. Subset in this sample: CD45RA+ positively selected. CDR3 nucleotide sequence: TGTGCCAGCAGCGTACAGCGGGCCGGGGAGCTGTTTTTT. Translation gives CASSVQRAGELFF.